Below, one T cell receptor (beta chain) is given with its context. The source of the sample is a study of blood T cell repertoires in COVID-19. About the research overall: From T cells, B-cell-depleted T cells, or PBMCs came the material, which was cDNA or gDNA.

Source study methods: Scientists estimated how many nucleated cells there were by amplifying reference gene primers. TCRdb's table, derived via immunoSEQ multiplex PCR, lists solely in-frame clones and lacks some. The V and J calls and the clone size are those of that table, but D and trimming were determined from the DNA. The sample lists about 310,000 clones, roughly 91% seen once, with around 9% in the top ten. Participants, about 18 to 100 years old, spanned around 26 US areas. Two negative PCRs, clearance, or symptom resolution characterized the recovered Cohort 3 donors. J gave up 13 bases and V 7 bases, and 22 bases lay outside the gene matches. Germline CDR1 MNHEY, CDR2 SMNVEV (reference sequence). The CDR3 is 17 amino acids.

The rearrangement joins TRBV27 to TRBJ1-6; 7 positions match TRBD1. The sequence came from a young woman who had recovered from COVID-19. The sample comprised PBMCs or T cells enriched from blood (not recorded which). CDR3 region: CASTRTPPGQWMRPLHF. CDR3 bases: TGTGCCAGCACTAGGACCCCTCCGGGACAGTGGATGCGTCCCCTCCACTTT.